This entry concerns a single T cell receptor beta chain. The data were obtained in a study of blood T cell repertoires in COVID-19. In the study overall: Acute and convalescent COVID-19 specimens originated in the United States, Italy and Spain. PBMCs, B-cell-depleted T cells, or T cells were the source of the cDNA or gDNA that made up the material.

Original data processing: Counts of nucleated cells, estimated from reference gene primer amplification, were obtained. The repertoire was sequenced with immunoSEQ multiplex PCR; TCRdb's copy has only in-frame clones and lacks some. V, J and clone size are taken as reported in that table, and D and trimming were inferred from the DNA itself. This sample has 85,000 to 90,000 clones, with around 93% found just once. The clonotype originates from a human donor with active COVID-19. The donor label of this sample is uncertain. Sequenced: peripheral blood.

CDR3 amino acids: CASSPRDSSTDTQYF. CDR3 sequence (DNA): TGCGCCAGCAGCCCCAGGGACAGCAGCACAGATACGCAGTATTTT. V and J are TRBV5-1 and TRBJ2-3; 7 positions match TRBD1. The ends lost 4 bases at V and 0 bases at J; junction bases unmatched: 5. This CDR3 contains 15 residues. Germline V lookup: CDR1 SGHRS, CDR2 YFSETQ.